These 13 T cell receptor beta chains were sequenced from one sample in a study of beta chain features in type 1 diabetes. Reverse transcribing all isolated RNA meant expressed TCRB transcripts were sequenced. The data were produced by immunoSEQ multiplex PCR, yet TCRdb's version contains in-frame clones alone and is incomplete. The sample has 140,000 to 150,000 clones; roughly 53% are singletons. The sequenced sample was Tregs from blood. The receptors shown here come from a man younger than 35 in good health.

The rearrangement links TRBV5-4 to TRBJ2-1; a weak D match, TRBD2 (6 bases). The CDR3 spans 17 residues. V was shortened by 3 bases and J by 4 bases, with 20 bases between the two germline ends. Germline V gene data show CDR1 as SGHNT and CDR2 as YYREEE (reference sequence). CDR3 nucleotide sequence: TGTGCCAGCAGCTCCCGGGACGGACTAATCTATTACAATGAGCAGTTCTTC. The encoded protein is CASSSRDGLIYYNEQFF.

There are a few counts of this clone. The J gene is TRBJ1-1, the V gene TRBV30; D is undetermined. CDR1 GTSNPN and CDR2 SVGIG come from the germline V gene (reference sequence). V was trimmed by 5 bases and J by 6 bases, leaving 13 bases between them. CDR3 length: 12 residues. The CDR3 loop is CAWSERLAEAFF. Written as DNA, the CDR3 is TGTGCCTGGTCTGAACGACTGGCTGAAGCTTTCTTT.

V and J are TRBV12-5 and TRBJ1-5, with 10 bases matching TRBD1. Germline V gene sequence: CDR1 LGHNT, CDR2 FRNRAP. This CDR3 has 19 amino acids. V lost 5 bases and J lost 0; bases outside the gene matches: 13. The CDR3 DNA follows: TGTGCTAGTGGTCCCCTCACCGGGACAGGGGAGAATAGCAATCAGCCCCAGCATTTT. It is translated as CASGPLTGTGENSNQPQHF.

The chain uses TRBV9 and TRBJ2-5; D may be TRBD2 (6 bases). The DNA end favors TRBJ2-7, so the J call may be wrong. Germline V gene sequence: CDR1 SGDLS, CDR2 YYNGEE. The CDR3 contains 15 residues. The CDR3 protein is CASSEAGTATYEQYF. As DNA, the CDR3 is TGTGCCAGCAGCGAGGCGGGGACTGCGACCTACGAGCAGTACTTC.

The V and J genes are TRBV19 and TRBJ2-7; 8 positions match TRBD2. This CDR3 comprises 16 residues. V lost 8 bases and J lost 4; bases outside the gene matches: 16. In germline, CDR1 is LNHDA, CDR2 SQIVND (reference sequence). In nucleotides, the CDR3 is TGTGCCAGTCAACAATCCGCGGGGGGACTTAGTTACGAGCAGTACTTC. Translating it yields CASQQSAGGLSYEQYF.

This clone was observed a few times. CDR3 region: CASSRGPGLAGGSYNEQFF. The CDR3 nucleotides are TGTGCCAGCAGCCGAGGACCGGGACTAGCGGGGGGATCTTACAATGAGCAGTTCTTC. This chain connects TRBV9 to TRBJ2-1, with 15 positions matching TRBD2. The CDR3 totals 19 residues. J gave up 4 bases and V 4 bases, and 12 bases lay outside the gene matches. The germline CDR1 and CDR2 sequences are SGDLS and YYNGEE.

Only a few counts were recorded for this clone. The CDR3 DNA follows: TGTGCCAGCAGCCTTTCAGGGATGGTGTACGAGCAGTACTTC. Protein: CASSLSGMVYEQYF. The chain joins TRBV7-9 to TRBJ2-7; a possible D gene is TRBD1 (5 bases). V lost 5 bases and J 4 bases, leaving 15 bases between the germline ends. Germline V gene data show CDR1 as SEHNR and CDR2 as FQNEAQ (reference sequence). The CDR3 covers 14 residues.

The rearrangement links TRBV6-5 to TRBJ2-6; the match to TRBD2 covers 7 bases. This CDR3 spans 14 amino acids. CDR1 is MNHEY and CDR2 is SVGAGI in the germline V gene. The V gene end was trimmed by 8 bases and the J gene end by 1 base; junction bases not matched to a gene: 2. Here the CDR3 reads CASGRGSGANVLTF. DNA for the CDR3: TGTGCCAGCGGGAGGGGTTCTGGGGCCAACGTCCTGACTTTC.

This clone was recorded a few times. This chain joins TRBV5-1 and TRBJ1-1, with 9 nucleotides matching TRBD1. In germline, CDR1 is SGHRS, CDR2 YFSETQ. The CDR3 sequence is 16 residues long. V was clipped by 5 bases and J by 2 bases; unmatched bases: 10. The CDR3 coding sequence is TGCGCCAGCAGAGGGGTTACAGGGGGCGCCAACACTGAAGCTTTCTTT. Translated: CASRGVTGGANTEAFF.

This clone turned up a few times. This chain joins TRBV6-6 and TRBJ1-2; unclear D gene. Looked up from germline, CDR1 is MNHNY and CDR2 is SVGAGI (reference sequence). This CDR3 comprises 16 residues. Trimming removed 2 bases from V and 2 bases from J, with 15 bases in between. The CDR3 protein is CASSYPRFGPNYGYTF. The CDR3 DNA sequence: TGTGCCAGCAGTTACCCCCGTTTTGGGCCCAACTATGGCTACACCTTC.

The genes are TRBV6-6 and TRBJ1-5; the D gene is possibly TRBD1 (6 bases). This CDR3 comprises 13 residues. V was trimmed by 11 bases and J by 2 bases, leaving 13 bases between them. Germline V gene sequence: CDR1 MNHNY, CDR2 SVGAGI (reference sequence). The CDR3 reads CAARGYGNQPQHF. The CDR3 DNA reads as TGTGCCGCCAGGGGATATGGCAATCAGCCCCAGCATTTT.

CDR3 nucleotide sequence: TGTGCCAGCAGGACGGACAGGGATTTTCGGGACACTGAAGCTTTCTTT. It is translated as CASRTDRDFRDTEAFF. The rearrangement uses TRBV11-1 and TRBJ1-1; TRBD1 matches 8 bases. Trimming at V came to 6 bases and at J to 3 bases, leaving 12 bases not matched to a gene. Per germline, CDR1 SGHAT and CDR2 FQDESV (reference sequence). The CDR3 runs to 16 residues.

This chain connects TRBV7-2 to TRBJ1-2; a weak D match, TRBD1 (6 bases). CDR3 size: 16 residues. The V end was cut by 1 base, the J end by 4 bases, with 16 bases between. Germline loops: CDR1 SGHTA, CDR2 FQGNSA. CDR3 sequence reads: CASSLVGTQGSYGYTF. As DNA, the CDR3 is TGTGCCAGCAGCTTAGTAGGGACCCAGGGGAGCTATGGCTACACCTTC.